The subject of this entry is one TCR beta chain. Antigen: not known. These data originate in a study of siplizumab effects on memory and regulatory T cells. Study-wide findings and caveats: Few alloreactive clones mapped to unstimulated subsets. The naive T cell population seemed more diverse than memory cells and seemed a major contributor to the alloresponse. Most proliferating CD4+ or CD8+ clones, roughly 75-96%, had no naive or memory assignment. Among sequences traceable to unstimulated CD4+ memory cells, alloreactive ones were significantly reduced by siplizumab.

Profiling relied on immunoSEQ multiplex PCR, and the TCRdb table lists in-frame clones only, not all of them. The sample holds around 100,000 clones, more than 85% seen once. CDR3 length: 12 amino acids. CDR1 is MNHNS and CDR2 is SASEGT in the germline V gene. The V and J ends lost 6 bases and 1 base respectively, with 7 bases between them. J is TRBJ2-7 and V is TRBV6-1; D perhaps matches TRBD1 (6 bases). The specimen was Tregs sorted from blood. This TCR was sampled from a human donor in good health. The CDR3 is CASRGTSYEQYF. Here the CDR3 DNA reads TGTGCCAGCAGAGGGACATCCTACGAGCAGTACTTC.